Following are 14 T cell receptor beta chains from one sample sequenced in a study of blood T cell repertoires in COVID-19. Sequencing was performed with immunoSEQ multiplex PCR; in TCRdb, only in-frame clones are kept and a portion is missing. This sample has about 62,000 clones, with roughly 89% found just once. Sequencing was carried out using peripheral blood. The receptors here all came from a human donor in a cohort sampled during active COVID-19.

The chain carries TRBV5-1 and TRBJ2-7, with 7 bases that match TRBD1. Germline assignment: CDR1 SGHRS and CDR2 YFSETQ. Trimming at V came to 4 bases and at J to 1 base, leaving 8 bases not matched to a gene. The CDR3 has 15 amino acids. The CDR3 protein is CASSPRQGQSYEQYF. In nucleotides, the CDR3 is TGCGCCAGCAGCCCGAGACAGGGTCAGTCCTACGAGCAGTACTTC.

The chain employs TRBV9 and TRBJ2-7, with D possibly TRBD2 on 6 matching bases. V was trimmed by 4 bases and J by 0 bases, leaving 11 bases between them. The CDR3 sequence is 14 residues long. Germline CDR1 reads SGDLS; CDR2 reads YYNGEE. CDR3 DNA sequence: TGTGCCAGCAGCAAAGGGGACTCCTCCTACGAGCAGTACTTC. Protein product: CASSKGDSSYEQYF.

The gene calls are TRBV7-9 and TRBJ2-7; D gene uncertain. The V and J ends lost 5 bases and 2 bases respectively, with 4 bases between them. The CDR3 consists of 11 residues. Per the germline V gene, CDR1 is SEHNR and CDR2 is FQNEAQ (reference sequence). This CDR3 is CASSRAYEQYF. The CDR3, as DNA: TGTGCCAGCAGCCGAGCCTACGAGCAGTACTTC.

The chain uses TRBV2 and TRBJ1-5, with D hard to call. Germline loops: CDR1 SNHLY, CDR2 FYNNEI. The CDR3 is 13 amino acids. Deletions cut 6 bases from V and 4 bases from J, with 10 bases between. CDR3 region: CASRTETNQPQHF. Here the CDR3 DNA reads TGTGCCAGCAGAACGGAGACTAATCAGCCCCAGCATTTT.

The table lists this clone with a count of one. V is TRBV6-4 and J is TRBJ2-1; TRBD1 aligns across 7 bases. The V and J ends lost 10 bases and 6 bases, in that order; junction bases with no gene match: 12. The CDR3 totals 14 residues. In germline, CDR1 is MRHNA, CDR2 SNTAGT. The CDR3 sequence: CATPDREFGNEQFF. CDR3 bases: TGTGCCACCCCTGACAGGGAGTTTGGCAATGAGCAGTTCTTC.

This chain joins TRBV6-7 and TRBJ1-3, with D hard to call. TRBV6-7 is an ORF, with its function uncertain. This CDR3 comprises 13 residues. V was shortened by 11 bases and J by 4 bases, with 15 bases between the two germline ends. The CDR3 nucleotides read TGTGCCGGAGGGAGGACGCAAGGAAACACCATATATTTT. Amino acid sequence: CAGGRTQGNTIYF.

This sequence joins TRBV28 and TRBJ1-3; no firm D call. Between the trimmed V and J ends, which lost 5 bases and 2 bases, there was a span of 7 bases. Germline V gives CDR1 MDHEN, CDR2 SYDVKM. This CDR3 has 13 residues. For the CDR3, the DNA is TGTGCCAGCAGTCCCTCAGCTGGAAACACCATATATTTT. It encodes CASSPSAGNTIYF.

The chain recombines TRBV10-3 with TRBJ2-1; 10 bases are a match to TRBD1. The CDR3 has 13 amino acids. V gave up 8 bases and J gave up 7 bases; unmatched junction bases: 5. Germline CDR1 is ENHRY and CDR2 is SYGVKD. This CDR3 reads CAIGDRGNNEQFF. In nucleotides, the CDR3 is TGTGCCATCGGGGACAGGGGTAATAATGAGCAGTTCTTC.

The chain joins TRBV5-1 to TRBJ2-1; TRBD1 aligns across 9 bases. Germline V CDR1 and CDR2: SGHRS, YFSETQ. The V gene end was trimmed by 0 bases and the J gene end by 12 bases; junction bases not matched to a gene: 13. The CDR3 consists of 16 residues. CDR3 amino acids: CASSLAGTGRLLGQFF. In nucleotides, the CDR3 is TGCGCCAGCAGCTTGGCCGGGACAGGGAGGTTATTGGGGCAGTTCTTC.

This rearrangement joins TRBV11-1 to TRBJ2-1, with a possible D match to TRBD2 (6 bases). The V and J ends lost 1 base and 12 bases respectively, with 19 bases between them. Germline V gene sequence: CDR1 SGHAT, CDR2 FQDESV (reference sequence). The CDR3 sequence is 15 residues long. The CDR3 sequence is CASSLGLAYPRGQFF. CDR3 bases: TGTGCCAGCAGCTTAGGCCTAGCGTACCCTAGGGGGCAGTTCTTC.

The V and J genes are TRBV7-9 and TRBJ2-1; 7 bases line up with TRBD1. The CDR3 is 14 amino acids. The germline gives CDR1 SEHNR, CDR2 FQNEAQ (reference sequence). V was clipped by 3 bases and J by 6 bases; unmatched bases: 5. The CDR3 DNA reads TGTGCCAGCAGCTTTACAGGGGTGGGCAATGAGCAGTTCTTC. It codes for CASSFTGVGNEQFF.

This chain connects TRBV7-9 to TRBJ1-1; D may be TRBD1 (6 bases). CDR3 length: 14 amino acids. V was shortened by 5 bases and J by 1 base, with 11 bases between the two germline ends. Germline values: CDR1 SEHNR, CDR2 FQNEAQ (reference sequence). CDR3 region: CASSPWTENTEAFF. The CDR3 DNA reads TGTGCCAGCAGCCCCTGGACAGAGAACACTGAAGCTTTCTTT.

This chain connects TRBV19 to TRBJ2-7, with 9 bases lining up with TRBD1. With V trimmed by 6 bases and J by 4 bases, 7 bases remained unmatched. This CDR3 has 14 amino acids. Germline CDR1 reads LNHDA; CDR2 reads SQIVND (reference sequence). The CDR3 sequence: CASRPGQGTYEQYF. Here the CDR3 DNA reads TGTGCCAGTAGGCCGGGACAGGGTACGTACGAGCAGTACTTC.

V usage is TRBV19 and J usage is TRBJ2-5; D is unresolved. Germline values: CDR1 LNHDA, CDR2 SQIVND (reference sequence). CDR3 length: 15 residues. Trimming took 3 bases from V and 1 from J, leaving 12 bases between them. CDR3 DNA sequence: TGTGCCAGTAGTATTCGCTGGCAATCCCAAGAGACCCAGTACTTC. This encodes CASSIRWQSQETQYF.